The present TCR beta chain was sequenced within a study of T cells in Graves' hyperthyroidism and ophthalmopathy. Looking at the study overall: Peripheral blood specimens were obtained at initial diagnosis, prior to any treatment. Study-level findings and limits: Expanded thyroid clonotypes (above 0.001) were mostly also found in blood.

As to this clonotype: What it binds is unknown.

Using RNA transcripts as the source, TCR beta CDR3 regions were amplified. In the first-round RT-PCR of the TCR CDR3, the HTBI primer set was used. TCRdb analysed the multiplex PCR reads with MiXCR anew, one entry per CDR3 protein. This sample has about 640,000 distinct CDR3 sequences, with under 25% found just once. This CDR3 spans 17 amino acids. Germline loops: CDR1 MNHNS, CDR2 SASEGT. V shed 5 bases and J 2 bases; nucleotides not matched to a gene: 13. Sequencing used blood. The TCR was taken from a man younger than 40 with Graves' ophthalmopathy. The chain couples TRBV6-1 to TRBJ2-3; 7 nucleotides agree with TRBD2. CDR3 amino acids: CASSRLAEGPPTDTQYF. CDR3 DNA: TGTGCCAGCAGTCGGCTAGCGGAAGGCCCCCCCACAGATACGCAGTATTTT.